Following are 9 T cell receptor beta chains from one sample sequenced in a study of regulatory T cells in long-lasting Graves disease. Described time point: newly diagnosed GD, antithyroid drugs for less than 3 months. Researchers made the TCR library from RNA that was extracted from PBMCs. Library construction for TCR beta used iRepertoire HTBI primers and Arm-PCR of CDR3 regions. TCRdb reprocessed the multiplex PCR reads with MiXCR, giving one entry per CDR3 protein. The data hold just over 600,000 distinct CDR3 sequences, with about 15% observed a single time. A further study also used this sample, focusing on T cells in Graves' hyperthyroidism and ophthalmopathy.

Sequencing used peripheral blood mononuclear cells (PBMCs), obtained at new diagnosis, from a patient treated with antithyroid drugs. The receptor set was obtained from a woman under 40 with Graves disease.

This clonotype was seen a handful of times. The chain carries TRBV7-9 and TRBJ2-7, with D maybe TRBD2 (6 bases). This CDR3 region has 15 residues. V was shortened by 2 bases and J by 3 bases, with 14 bases between the two germline ends. Germline V gene sequence: CDR1 SEHNR, CDR2 FQNEAQ (reference sequence). Written as DNA, the CDR3 is TGTGCCAGCAGCTTACCGGGGGTTTTGAACTACGAGCAGTACTTC. Protein: CASSLPGVLNYEQYF.

The V gene is TRBV20-1, the J gene TRBJ2-5; perhaps D is TRBD1 or TRBD2 (7 bases each). Germline V lookup: CDR1 DFQATT, CDR2 SNEGSKA (reference sequence). The CDR3 consists of 14 residues. V lost 6 bases and J 7 bases, leaving 21 bases between the germline ends. The CDR3 loop reads CSAGGRGGDGTQYF. The CDR3 nucleotides are TGCAGTGCCGGGGGGAGAGGGGGCGATGGGACCCAGTACTTC.

This clonotype was seen more than once but under ten times. The chain combines TRBV19 with TRBJ1-5; no definite D call. Trimming removed 3 bases from V and 0 bases from J, with 12 bases in between. CDR3 size: 16 residues. Germline-derived CDR1 and CDR2 are LNHDA and SQIVND (reference sequence). CDR3 protein: CASSMARQNSNQPQHF. Written as DNA, the CDR3 is TGTGCCAGTAGTATGGCTCGGCAAAATAGCAATCAGCCCCAGCATTTT.

The sample holds many counts of this clonotype. The chain carries TRBV20-1 and TRBJ2-5, with TRBD2 matching 9 bases. Trimming at V came to 0 bases and at J to 5 bases, leaving 10 bases not matched to a gene. Per the germline V gene, CDR1 is DFQATT and CDR2 is SNEGSKA (reference sequence). The CDR3 is made up of 16 amino acids. This CDR3 is CSARDLGSGSLETQYF. CDR3 DNA sequence: TGCAGTGCTAGAGATCTTGGTAGCGGGAGTTTGGAGACCCAGTACTTC.

V and J are TRBV28 and TRBJ2-7; D perhaps matches TRBD1 (5 bases). Germline CDR1 is MDHEN and CDR2 is SYDVKM. CDR3 length: 12 amino acids. Trimming left V 10 bases short and J 0 bases short, with 10 bases between. The CDR3: CATIDSSYEQYF. The CDR3 DNA reads TGTGCCACCATAGACAGCTCCTACGAGCAGTACTTC.

This clonotype was found a few times. This CDR3 reads CSVERGRTGPLGYTF. The CDR3 nucleotides read TGCAGCGTTGAAAGGGGTAGAACGGGGCCCTTAGGCTACACCTTC. This sequence joins TRBV29-1 and TRBJ1-2, with a possible D match to TRBD1 (5 bases). The germline V and J ends were trimmed by 2 bases and 8 bases, with 21 bases remaining between them. This CDR3 has 15 amino acids. CDR1 SQVTM and CDR2 ANQGSEA come from the germline V gene.

The chain employs TRBV7-9 and TRBJ2-1; 11 nucleotides agree with TRBD2. The CDR3 contains 16 residues. Germline loops: CDR1 SEHNR, CDR2 FQNEAQ (reference sequence). The ends lost 5 bases at V and 6 bases at J; junction bases unmatched: 9. CDR3 nucleotide sequence: TGTGCCAGCAGCCCCCTAGCGGGAGGTCCTTTCAATGAGCAGTTCTTC. Translated, it gives CASSPLAGGPFNEQFF. Complete variable domain (other parts from reference TRBV7-9 and TRBJ2-1): DTGVSQNPRHKITKRGQNVTFRCDPISEHNRLYWYRQTLGQGPEFLTYFQNEAQLEKSRLLSDRFSAERPKGSFSTLEIQRTEQGDSAMYLCASSPLAGGPFNEQFFGPGTRLTVL.

This clonotype was observed at least ten times. This chain connects TRBV20-1 to TRBJ1-6, with D perhaps matching TRBD1 (5 bases). From germline, CDR1 is DFQATT and CDR2 SNEGSKA (reference sequence). The CDR3 is 15 amino acids. Trimming took 0 bases from V and 1 from J, leaving 7 bases between them. CDR3 sequence (DNA): TGCAGTGCTAGAGATGAGGGGTCCTATAATTCACCCCTCCACTTT. This translates into CSARDEGSYNSPLHF.

Ten or more counts support this clonotype. V is TRBV12-3 or TRBV12-4 and J is TRBJ2-1; 12 bases match TRBD2. The CDR3 is 14 residues long. V dropped 4 bases and J dropped 10; count of bases not matched to a gene: 5. CDR3: CASSYLAGGREQFF. The CDR3, as DNA: TGTGCCAGCAGTTATCTAGCGGGAGGGCGGGAGCAGTTCTTC.